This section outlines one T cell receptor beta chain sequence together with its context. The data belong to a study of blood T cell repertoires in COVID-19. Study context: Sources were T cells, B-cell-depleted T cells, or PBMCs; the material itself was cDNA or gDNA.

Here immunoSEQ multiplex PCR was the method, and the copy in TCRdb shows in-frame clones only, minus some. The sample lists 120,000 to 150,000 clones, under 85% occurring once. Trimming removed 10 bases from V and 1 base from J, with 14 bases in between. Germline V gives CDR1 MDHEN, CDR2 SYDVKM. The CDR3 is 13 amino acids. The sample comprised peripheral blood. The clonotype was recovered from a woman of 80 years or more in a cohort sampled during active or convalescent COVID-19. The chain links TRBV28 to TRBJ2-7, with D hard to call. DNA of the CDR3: TGTGCCACCCAACGGGTGCGGTCCTACGAGCAGTACGTC. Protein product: CATQRVRSYEQYV.